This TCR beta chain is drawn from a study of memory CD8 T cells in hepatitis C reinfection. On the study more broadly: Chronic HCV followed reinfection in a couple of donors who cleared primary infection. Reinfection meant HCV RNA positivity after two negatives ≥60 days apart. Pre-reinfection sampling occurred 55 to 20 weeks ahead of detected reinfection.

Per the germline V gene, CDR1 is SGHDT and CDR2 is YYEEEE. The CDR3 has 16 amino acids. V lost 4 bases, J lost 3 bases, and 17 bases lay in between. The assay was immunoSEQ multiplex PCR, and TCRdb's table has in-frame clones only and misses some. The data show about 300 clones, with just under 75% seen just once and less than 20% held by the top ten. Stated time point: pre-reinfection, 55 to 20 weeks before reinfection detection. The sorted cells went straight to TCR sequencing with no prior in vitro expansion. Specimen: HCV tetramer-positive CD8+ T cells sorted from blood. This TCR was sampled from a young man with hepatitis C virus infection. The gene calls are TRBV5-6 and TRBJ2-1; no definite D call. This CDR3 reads CASSADSIAFYNEQFF. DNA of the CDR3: TGTGCCAGCAGCGCTGACTCGATCGCCTTCTACAATGAGCAGTTCTTC.